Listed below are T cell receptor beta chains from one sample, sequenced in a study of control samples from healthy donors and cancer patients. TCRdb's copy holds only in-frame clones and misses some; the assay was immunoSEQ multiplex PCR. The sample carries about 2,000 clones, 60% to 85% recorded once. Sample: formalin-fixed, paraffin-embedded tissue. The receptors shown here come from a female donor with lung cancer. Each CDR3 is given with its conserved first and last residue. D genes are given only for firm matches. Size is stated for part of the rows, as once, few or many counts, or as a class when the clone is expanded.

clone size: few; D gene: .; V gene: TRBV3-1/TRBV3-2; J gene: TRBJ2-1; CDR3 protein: CASSPSITPSYNEQFF; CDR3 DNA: TGTGCCAGCAGCCCCTCTATTACTCCTTCCTACAATGAGCAGTTCTTC
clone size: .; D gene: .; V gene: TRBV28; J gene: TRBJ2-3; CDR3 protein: CASTSGTGTDTQYF; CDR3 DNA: TGTGCCAGCACCTCCGGGACCGGCACAGATACGCAGTATTTT
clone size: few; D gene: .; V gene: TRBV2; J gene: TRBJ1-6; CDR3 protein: CASTPEPISPLHF; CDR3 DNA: TGTGCCAGTACTCCGGAGCCCATTTCACCCCTCCACTTT
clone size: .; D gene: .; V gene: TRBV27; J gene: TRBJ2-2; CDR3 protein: CASIDFTGELFF; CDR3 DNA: TGTGCCAGCATTGACTTCACCGGGGAGCTGTTTTTT
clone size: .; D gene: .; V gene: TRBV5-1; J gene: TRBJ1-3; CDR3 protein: CASRDTERNTIYF; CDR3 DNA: TGCGCCAGCAGAGACACAGAACGAAACACCATATATTTT
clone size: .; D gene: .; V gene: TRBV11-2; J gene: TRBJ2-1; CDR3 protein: CASSPGTPAGNEQFF; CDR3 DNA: TGTGCCAGCAGCCCCGGGACCCCCGCAGGGAATGAGCAGTTCTTC
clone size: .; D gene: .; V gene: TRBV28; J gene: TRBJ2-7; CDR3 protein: CASSPNKFTYEQYF; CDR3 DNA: TGTGCCAGCAGTCCCAACAAGTTTACCTACGAGCAGTACTTC
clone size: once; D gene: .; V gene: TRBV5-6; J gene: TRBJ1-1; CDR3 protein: CASSLYEVNTEAFF; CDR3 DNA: TGTGCCAGCAGCTTGTATGAGGTGAACACTGAAGCTTTCTTT
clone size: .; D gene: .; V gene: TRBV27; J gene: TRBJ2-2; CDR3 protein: CASSSFTGELFF; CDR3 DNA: TGTGCCAGCAGTTCTTTCACCGGGGAGCTGTTTTTT
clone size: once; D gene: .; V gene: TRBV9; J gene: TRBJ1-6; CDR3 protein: CASSPIPTGRSPLHF; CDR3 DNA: TGTGCCAGCAGCCCAATTCCCACAGGGCGTTCACCCCTCCACTTT
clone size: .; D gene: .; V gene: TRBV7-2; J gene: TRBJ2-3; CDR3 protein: CASSSRGTDTQYF; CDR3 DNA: TGTGCCAGCAGCTCGCGGGGCACAGATACGCAGTATTTT
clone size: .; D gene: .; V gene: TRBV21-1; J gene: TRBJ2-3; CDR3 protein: CASSNRRIVQYF; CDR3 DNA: TGTGCCAGCAGCAACAGGAGGATTGTGCAGTATTTT
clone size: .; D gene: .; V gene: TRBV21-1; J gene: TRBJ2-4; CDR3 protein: CASSQAGAGGDIQYF; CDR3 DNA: TGTGCCAGCAGTCAAGCGGGAGCGGGTGGAGACATTCAGTACTTC
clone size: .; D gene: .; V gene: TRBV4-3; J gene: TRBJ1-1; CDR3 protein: CASSQTGNTEAFF; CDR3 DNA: TGCGCCAGCAGCCAAACAGGGAACACTGAAGCTTTCTTT
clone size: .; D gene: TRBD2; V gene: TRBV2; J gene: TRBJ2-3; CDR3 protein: CASSVELAGGGDTQYF; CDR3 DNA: TGTGCCAGCAGTGTCGAACTAGCGGGAGGCGGTGATACGCAGTATTTT
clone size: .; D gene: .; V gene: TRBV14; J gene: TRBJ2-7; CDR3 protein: CASSQVGEQYF; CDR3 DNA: TGTGCCAGCAGCCAAGTCGGCGAGCAGTACTTC